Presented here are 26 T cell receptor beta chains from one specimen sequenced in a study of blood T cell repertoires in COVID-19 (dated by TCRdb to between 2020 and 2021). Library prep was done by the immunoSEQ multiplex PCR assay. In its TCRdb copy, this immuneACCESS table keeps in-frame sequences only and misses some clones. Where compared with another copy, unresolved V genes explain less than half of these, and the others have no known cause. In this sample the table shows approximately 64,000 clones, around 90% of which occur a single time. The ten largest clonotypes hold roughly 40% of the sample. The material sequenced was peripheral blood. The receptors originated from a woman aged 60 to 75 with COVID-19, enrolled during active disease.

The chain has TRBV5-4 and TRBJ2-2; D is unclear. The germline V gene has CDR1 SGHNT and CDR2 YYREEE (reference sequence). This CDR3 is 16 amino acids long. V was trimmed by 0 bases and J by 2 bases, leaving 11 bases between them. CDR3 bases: TGTGCCAGCAGCTTGGATCCCGACAAAAACACCGGGGAGCTGTTTTTT. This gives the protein CASSLDPDKNTGELFF.

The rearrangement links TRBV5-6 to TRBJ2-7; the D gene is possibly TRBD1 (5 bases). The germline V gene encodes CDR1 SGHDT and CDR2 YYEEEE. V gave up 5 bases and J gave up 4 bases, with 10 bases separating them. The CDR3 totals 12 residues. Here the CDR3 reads CASSYYRYEQYF. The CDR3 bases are TGTGCCAGCAGTTATTACAGGTACGAGCAGTACTTC.

The CDR3 reads CASSPAKGASYEQYF. CDR3 coding DNA: TGTGCCAGTAGTCCCGCTAAAGGGGCGTCCTACGAGCAGTACTTC. V is TRBV19 and J is TRBJ2-7; a weak D match, TRBD1 (5 bases). The CDR3 totals 15 residues. The ends were cut back, 5 bases at V and 1 base at J, with 15 bases in the middle. Germline V gives CDR1 LNHDA, CDR2 SQIVND (reference sequence).

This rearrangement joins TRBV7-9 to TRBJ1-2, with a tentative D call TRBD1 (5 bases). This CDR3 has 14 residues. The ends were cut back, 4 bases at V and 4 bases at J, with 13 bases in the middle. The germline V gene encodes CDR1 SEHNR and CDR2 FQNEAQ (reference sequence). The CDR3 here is CASSSAVGGYGYTF. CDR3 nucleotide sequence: TGTGCCAGCAGCTCAGCAGTGGGGGGCTATGGCTACACCTTC.

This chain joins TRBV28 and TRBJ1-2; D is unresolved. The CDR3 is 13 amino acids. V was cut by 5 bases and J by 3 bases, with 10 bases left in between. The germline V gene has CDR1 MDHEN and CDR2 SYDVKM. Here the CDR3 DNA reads TGTGCCAGCAGTCCCGACACCTACTATGGCTACACCTTC. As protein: CASSPDTYYGYTF.

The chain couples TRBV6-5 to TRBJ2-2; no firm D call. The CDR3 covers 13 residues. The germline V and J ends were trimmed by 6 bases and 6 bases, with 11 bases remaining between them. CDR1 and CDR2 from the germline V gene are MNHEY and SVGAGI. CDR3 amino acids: CASRVLSAGELFF. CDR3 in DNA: TGTGCCAGCAGGGTACTTTCTGCCGGGGAGCTGTTTTTT.

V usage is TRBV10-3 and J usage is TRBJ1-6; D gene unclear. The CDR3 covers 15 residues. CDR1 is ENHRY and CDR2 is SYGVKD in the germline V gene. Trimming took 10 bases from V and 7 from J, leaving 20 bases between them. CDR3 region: CATLRKEGGNSPLHF. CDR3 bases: TGTGCCACCTTACGTAAGGAGGGAGGCAATTCACCCCTCCACTTT.

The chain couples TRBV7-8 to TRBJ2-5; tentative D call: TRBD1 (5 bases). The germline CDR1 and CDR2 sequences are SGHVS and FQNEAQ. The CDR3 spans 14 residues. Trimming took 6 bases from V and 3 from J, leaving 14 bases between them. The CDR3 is CASSPPGNEETQYF. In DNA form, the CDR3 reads TGTGCCAGCAGTCCCCCAGGGAACGAAGAGACCCAGTACTTC.

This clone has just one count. The CDR3 region is CASSRDRENEAFF. For the CDR3, the DNA is TGTGCCAGCAGCCGGGACAGAGAGAATGAAGCTTTCTTT. This chain joins TRBV2 and TRBJ1-1; 7 bases fit TRBD1. Trimming removed 6 bases from V and 7 bases from J; junction bases left unmatched: 8. The length of the CDR3 is 13 residues. Germline V gene lookup returns CDR1 SNHLY and CDR2 FYNNEI.

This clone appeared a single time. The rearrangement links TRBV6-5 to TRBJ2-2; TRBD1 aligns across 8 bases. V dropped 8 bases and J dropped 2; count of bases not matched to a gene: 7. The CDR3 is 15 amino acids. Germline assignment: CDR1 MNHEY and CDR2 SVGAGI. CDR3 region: CASCRQGANTGELFF. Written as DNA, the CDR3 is TGTGCCAGCTGTCGGCAGGGGGCCAACACCGGGGAGCTGTTTTTT.

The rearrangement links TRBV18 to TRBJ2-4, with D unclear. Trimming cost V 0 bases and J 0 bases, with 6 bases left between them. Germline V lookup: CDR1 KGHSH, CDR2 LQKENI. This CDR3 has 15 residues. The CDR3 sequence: CASSPPSIAKNIQYF. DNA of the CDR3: TGTGCCAGCTCACCACCGTCTATAGCCAAAAACATTCAGTACTTC.

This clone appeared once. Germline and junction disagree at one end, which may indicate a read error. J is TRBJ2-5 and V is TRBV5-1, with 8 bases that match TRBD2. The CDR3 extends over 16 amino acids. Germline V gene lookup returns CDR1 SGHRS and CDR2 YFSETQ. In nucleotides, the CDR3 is TGCGCCAGCAGCCTCCAAGGCGGGGGGTTAGGGGAGACTCAGTACTTC. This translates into CASSLQGGGLGETQYF.

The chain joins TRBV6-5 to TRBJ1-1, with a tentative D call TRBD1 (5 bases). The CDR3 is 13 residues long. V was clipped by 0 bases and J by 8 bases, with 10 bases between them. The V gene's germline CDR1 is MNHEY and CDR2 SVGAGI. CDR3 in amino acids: CASSYSRTREAFF. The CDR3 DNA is TGTGCCAGCAGTTACTCGAGGACACGGGAAGCTTTCTTT.

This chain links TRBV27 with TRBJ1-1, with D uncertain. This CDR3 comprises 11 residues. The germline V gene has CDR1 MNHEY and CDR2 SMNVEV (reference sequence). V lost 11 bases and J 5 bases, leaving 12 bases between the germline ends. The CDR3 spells CAAWGGTEAFF. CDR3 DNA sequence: TGTGCCGCTTGGGGAGGGACTGAAGCTTTCTTT.

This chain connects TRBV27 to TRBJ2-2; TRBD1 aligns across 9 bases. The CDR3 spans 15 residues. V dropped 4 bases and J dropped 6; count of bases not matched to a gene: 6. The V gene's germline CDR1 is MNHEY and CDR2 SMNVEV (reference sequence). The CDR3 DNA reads TGTGCCAGCAGTTCCCGGGACAGGGTGTCCGGGGAGCTGTTTTTT. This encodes CASSSRDRVSGELFF.

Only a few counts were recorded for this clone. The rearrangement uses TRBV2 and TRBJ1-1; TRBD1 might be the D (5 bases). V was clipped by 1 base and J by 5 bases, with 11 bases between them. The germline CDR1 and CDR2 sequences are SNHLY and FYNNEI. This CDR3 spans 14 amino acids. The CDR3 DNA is TGTGCCAGCAGTGAAGAGAACAGGAATACTGAAGCTTTCTTT. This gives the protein CASSEENRNTEAFF.

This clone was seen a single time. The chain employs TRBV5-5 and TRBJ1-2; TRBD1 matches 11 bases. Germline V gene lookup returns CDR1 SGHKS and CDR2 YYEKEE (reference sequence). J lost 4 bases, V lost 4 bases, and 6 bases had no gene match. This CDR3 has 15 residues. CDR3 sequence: CASSRDRGLGYGYTF. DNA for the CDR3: TGTGCCAGCAGCCGGGACAGGGGGTTGGGCTATGGCTACACCTTC.

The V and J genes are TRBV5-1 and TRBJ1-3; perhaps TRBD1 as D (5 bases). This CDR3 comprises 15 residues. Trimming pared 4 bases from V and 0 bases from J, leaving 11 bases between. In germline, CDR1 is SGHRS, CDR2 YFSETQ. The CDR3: CASSPYRSSGNTIYF. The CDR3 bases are TGCGCCAGCAGCCCCTACAGGTCCTCTGGAAACACCATATATTTT.

The CDR3 bases are TGCGCCAGCAGCCAAGTGGGACAGGGAGCGACCGGGGAGCTGTTTTTT. This codes for CASSQVGQGATGELFF. The chain joins TRBV4-3 to TRBJ2-2; 9 bases fit TRBD1. With 1 base clipped from V and 5 bases from J, the junction kept 5 bases outside the gene matches. This CDR3 region has 16 residues. Germline V gene lookup returns CDR1 LGHNA and CDR2 YSLEER.

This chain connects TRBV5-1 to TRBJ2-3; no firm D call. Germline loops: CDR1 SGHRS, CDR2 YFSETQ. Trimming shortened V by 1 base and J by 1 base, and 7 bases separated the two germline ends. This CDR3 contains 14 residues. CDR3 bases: TGCGCCAGCAGCTTGTCTAGTGGCACAGATACGCAGTATTTT. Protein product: CASSLSSGTDTQYF.

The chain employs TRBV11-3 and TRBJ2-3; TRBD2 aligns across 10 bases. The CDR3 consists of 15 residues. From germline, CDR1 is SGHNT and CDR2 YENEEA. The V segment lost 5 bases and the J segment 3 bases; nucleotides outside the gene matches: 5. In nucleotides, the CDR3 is TGTGCCAGCAGCCCCGGACTAGCGGATACAGATACGCAGTATTTT. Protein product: CASSPGLADTDTQYF.

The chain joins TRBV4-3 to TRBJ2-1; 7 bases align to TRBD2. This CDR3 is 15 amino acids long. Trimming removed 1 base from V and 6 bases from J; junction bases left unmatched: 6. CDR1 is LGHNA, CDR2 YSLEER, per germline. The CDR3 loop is CASSQGLAYGNEQFF. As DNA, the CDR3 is TGCGCCAGCAGCCAAGGACTAGCTTACGGCAATGAGCAGTTCTTC.

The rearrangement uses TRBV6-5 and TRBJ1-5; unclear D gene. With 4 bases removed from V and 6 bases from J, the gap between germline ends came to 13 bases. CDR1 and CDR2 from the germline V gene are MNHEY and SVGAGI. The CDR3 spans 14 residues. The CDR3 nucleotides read TGTGCCAGCAGTTCCGGGAACGCCGGTCAGCCCCAGCATTTT. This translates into CASSSGNAGQPQHF.

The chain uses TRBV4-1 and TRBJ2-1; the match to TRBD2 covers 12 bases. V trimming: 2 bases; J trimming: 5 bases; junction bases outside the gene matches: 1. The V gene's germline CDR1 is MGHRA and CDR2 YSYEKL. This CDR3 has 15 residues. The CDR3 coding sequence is TGCGCCAGCAGCCAACTAGCGGGGGGGGACAATGAGCAGTTCTTC. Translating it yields CASSQLAGGDNEQFF.

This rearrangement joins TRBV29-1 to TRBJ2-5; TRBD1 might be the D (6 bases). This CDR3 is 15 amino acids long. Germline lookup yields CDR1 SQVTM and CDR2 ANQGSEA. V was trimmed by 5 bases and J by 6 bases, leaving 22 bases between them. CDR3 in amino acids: CSVKLRDTLLQTQYF. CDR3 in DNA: TGCAGCGTTAAGCTACGGGACACCTTATTGCAGACCCAGTACTTC.

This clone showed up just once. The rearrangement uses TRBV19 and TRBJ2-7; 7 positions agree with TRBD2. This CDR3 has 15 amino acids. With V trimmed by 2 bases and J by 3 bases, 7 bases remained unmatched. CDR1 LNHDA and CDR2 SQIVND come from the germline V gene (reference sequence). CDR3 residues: CASSIYAGVSYEQYF. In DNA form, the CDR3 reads TGTGCCAGTAGTATATACGCGGGAGTTAGCTACGAGCAGTACTTC.